Presented here are 3 T cell receptor beta chains from one specimen sequenced in a study of vaccination and CD4 T cells after COVID-19. Their antigens remain unidentified. With the Oncomine TCR Beta short-read assay, DNA from cultured CD4+ T cells was sequenced. One entry per CDR3 protein, called by TCRdb with MiXCR from the PCR reads. The sample has 20,000 to 30,000 distinct CDR3 sequences, less than 35% seen once. The sample's time point: late sampling 161 to 241 days after vaccination in three convalescent patients. Documented treatment: approximately 9-day PBMC culture with coronavirus spike peptide pools or control peptides (ViraFEST assay). The sample in question was CD4+ T cells from blood, cultured in vitro, obtained about 7 months after SARS-CoV-2 vaccination. The receptors were sampled from a human donor who had recovered from COVID-19.

This clonotype was counted a few times. J is TRBJ2-6 and V is TRBV20-1; 10 bases map to TRBD2. Germline CDR1 is DFQATT and CDR2 is SNEGSKA (reference sequence). This CDR3 comprises 17 residues. The V and J ends lost 3 bases and 1 base, in that order; junction bases with no gene match: 6. CDR3 loop: CSASIGTSASGANVLTF. CDR3 DNA: TGCAGTGCTAGCATAGGGACTAGCGCGTCTGGGGCCAACGTCCTGACTTTC.

This clonotype was seen a few times. The genes are TRBV20-1 and TRBJ2-3; TRBD2 might be the D (5 bases). The CDR3 covers 10 residues. Trimming pared 6 bases from V and 7 bases from J, leaving 8 bases between. Germline loops: CDR1 DFQATT, CDR2 SNEGSKA (reference sequence). CDR3 sequence: CSAIANTQYF. The CDR3 coding sequence is TGCAGTGCCATAGCGAATACGCAGTATTTT.

This clonotype has more than one count but fewer than ten. J is TRBJ2-6 and V is TRBV20-1, with 7 bases lining up with TRBD1. The CDR3 consists of 14 residues. Trimming took 6 bases from V and 2 from J; bases not matched to a gene: 4. Germline V gene lookup returns CDR1 DFQATT and CDR2 SNEGSKA (reference sequence). The DNA for the CDR3 is TGCAGTGCCTTTGGACAGGCTGGGGCCAACGTCCTGACTTTC. This sequence encodes CSAFGQAGANVLTF.